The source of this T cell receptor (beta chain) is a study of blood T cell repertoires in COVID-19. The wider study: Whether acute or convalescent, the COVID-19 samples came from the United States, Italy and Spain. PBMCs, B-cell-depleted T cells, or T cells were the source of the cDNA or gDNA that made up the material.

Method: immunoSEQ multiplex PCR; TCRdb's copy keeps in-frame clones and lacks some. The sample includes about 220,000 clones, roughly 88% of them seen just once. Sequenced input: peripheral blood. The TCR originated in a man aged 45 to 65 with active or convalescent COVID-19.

DNA for the CDR3: TGCGCCAGCAGCGGATTACCAGGGGTGGGCACTGAAGCTTTCTTT. It specifies CASSGLPGVGTEAFF. The genes are TRBV5-1 and TRBJ1-1; tentatively, D is TRBD1 (6 bases). Trimming took off 4 bases at V and 4 bases at J, with 17 bases between the two ends. CDR1 and CDR2 from the germline V gene are SGHRS and YFSETQ. This CDR3 comprises 15 residues.